Reported below is one T cell receptor beta chain. Its target is unknown. V lost 4 bases to trimming and J lost 5 bases; unmatched junction nucleotides: 6. Per germline, CDR1 SGDLS and CDR2 YYNGEE. The CDR3 sequence is 15 residues long. This table comes from immunoSEQ multiplex PCR, and its TCRdb copy is limited to in-frame clones, with some not included. The sample lists over 110,000 clones; about 92% were seen once. This record belongs to a study of T cell responses to AZD1222 COVID-19 vaccine. General study findings and limits: There were mostly white British donors and more females than males, and clonal diversity was possibly underestimated. Spike-spanning, vaccine-associated CD4 TCRs were dominant at 160-218 and 743-854. Spike-specific TCR depth and breadth grew after two AZD1222 doses. Nearly half of spike-specific TCRs reportedly target variant regions that are unmutated in the B.1.351 and B.1.1.7 variants.

This sequence originates from an adult in good health. The chain employs TRBV9 and TRBJ1-6; the match to TRBD1 covers 7 bases. The sample consisted of peripheral blood, taken on day 0 of AZD1222 vaccination. The chain's CDR3 is CASSPTGQNNSPLHF. CDR3 nucleotide sequence: TGTGCCAGCAGCCCGACGGGACAGAATAATTCACCCCTCCACTTT.